This entry concerns a single T cell receptor beta chain. Its target is unknown. Per-sample assaying covered 85,000 to 100,000 TCR templates. TCRdb keeps only in-frame clones here, not all; method: immunoSEQ multiplex PCR. The profile shows tens of thousands of clones, 95% to 97% of them singletons. These data originate in a study of siplizumab effects on memory and regulatory T cells. The CDR3 has 13 amino acids. Germline CDR1 LNHNV, CDR2 YYDKDF (reference sequence). The V end lost 8 bases, the J end lost 8 bases, and 18 bases lay between the germline ends. Study-wide points: Researchers could map only a minor fraction of alloreactive clones to unstimulated subsets. Siplizumab significantly reduced alloreactive sequences traceable to unstimulated CD4+ memory cells.

A few pairs of donors had their unstimulated naive, memory, effector memory and TEMRA subsets sequenced. The chain joins TRBV15 to TRBJ1-2; D perhaps matches TRBD1 (6 bases). This receptor was obtained from a human donor in good health. The specimen sequenced was naive CD4+ T cells sorted from blood. The CDR3 sequence: CATEKGGRRGYTF. DNA for the CDR3: TGTGCCACCGAAAAGGGGGGCCGGCGCGGCTACACCTTC.